The text below deals with one TCR beta chain. The junction had 7 bases not matched to a gene; V was cut back by 1 base and J by 7 bases. Germline V gene lookup returns CDR1 MGHRA and CDR2 YSYEKL. The CDR3 length is 15 residues. The data were obtained in a study of cytomegalovirus exposure and HLA in healthy donors. Researchers ran the PCR with 60 Vbeta and 13 Jbeta primers. Repertoires were generated with immunoSEQ multiplex PCR, while TCRdb's copy carries only in-frame clones and drops some. The profile covers around 220,000 clones, with 83% appearing a single time and approximately 1.4% taken by the ten largest.

This clonotype was sampled from a girl aged 10 to 17 in good health and CMV-seronegative. The specimen sequenced was PBMCs. V usage is TRBV4-1 and J usage is TRBJ2-1; 7 nucleotides match TRBD2. This CDR3 reads CASSQGGGGWNEQFF. The CDR3 coding sequence is TGCGCCAGCAGCCAAGGGGGGGGAGGGTGGAATGAGCAGTTCTTC.